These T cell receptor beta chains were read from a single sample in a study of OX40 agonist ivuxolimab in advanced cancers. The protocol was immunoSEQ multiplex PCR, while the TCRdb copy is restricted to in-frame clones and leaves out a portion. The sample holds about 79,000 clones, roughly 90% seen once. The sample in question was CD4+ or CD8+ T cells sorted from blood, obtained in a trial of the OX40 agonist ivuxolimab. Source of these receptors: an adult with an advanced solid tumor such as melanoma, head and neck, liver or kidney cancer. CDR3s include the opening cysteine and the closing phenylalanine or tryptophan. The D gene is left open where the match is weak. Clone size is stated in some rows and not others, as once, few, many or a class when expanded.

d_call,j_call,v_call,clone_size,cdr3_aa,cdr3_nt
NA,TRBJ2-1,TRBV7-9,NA,CASSTTEKGGTEQFF,TGTGCCAGCAGCACGACCGAAAAGGGGGGGACTGAGCAGTTCTTC
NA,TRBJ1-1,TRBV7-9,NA,CASSLSGIGGTEAFF,TGTGCCAGCAGCTTGAGCGGTATTGGAGGCACTGAAGCTTTCTTT
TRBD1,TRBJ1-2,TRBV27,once,CASSSLGTGGPYGYTF,TGTGCCAGCAGTTCGCTAGGGACAGGGGGCCCCTATGGCTACACCTTC
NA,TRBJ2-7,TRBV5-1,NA,CASSLGQGGSYEQYF,TGCGCCAGCAGCTTGGGGCAGGGTGGGTCCTACGAGCAGTACTTC
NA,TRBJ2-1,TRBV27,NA,CASSSGTLSYNEQFF,TGTGCCAGCAGTTCCGGGACACTATCCTACAATGAGCAGTTCTTC
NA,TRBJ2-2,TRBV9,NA,CASSDDRITGELFF,TGTGCCAGCAGCGATGACAGAATCACCGGGGAGCTGTTTTTT
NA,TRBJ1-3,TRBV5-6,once,CASSLEVGAASGNTIYF,TGTGCCAGCAGCTTGGAAGTAGGGGCCGCCTCTGGAAACACCATATATTTT
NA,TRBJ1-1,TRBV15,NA,CATSKGGDTEAFF,TGTGCCACCAGCAAGGGGGGGGACACTGAAGCTTTCTTT
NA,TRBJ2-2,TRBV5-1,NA,CASSPNTGELFF,TGCGCCAGCAGCCCGAACACCGGGGAGCTGTTTTTT
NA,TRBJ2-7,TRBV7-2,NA,CATTDYPSYEQYF,TGTGCCACCACAGATTACCCCTCCTACGAGCAGTACTTC
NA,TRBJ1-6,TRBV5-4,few,CASSPRLGESPLHF,TGTGCCAGCAGCCCGCGCCTAGGGGAGTCGCCCCTCCACTTT
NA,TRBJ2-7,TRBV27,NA,CAGRALLFYEQYF,TGTGCCGGCCGGGCCCTCCTCTTCTACGAGCAGTACTTC
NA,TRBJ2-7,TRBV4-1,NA,CASSHHRNEQYF,TGCGCCAGCAGCCATCACCGGAACGAGCAGTACTTC
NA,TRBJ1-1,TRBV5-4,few,CASSWTENTEAFF,TGTGCCAGCAGCTGGACAGAAAACACTGAAGCTTTCTTT
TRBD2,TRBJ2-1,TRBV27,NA,CASRWAGGLYNEQFF,TGTGCCAGCAGGTGGGCGGGGGGACTATACAATGAGCAGTTCTTC
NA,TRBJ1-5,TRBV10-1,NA,CASSDGWEGNNQPQHF,TGCGCCAGCAGTGATGGTTGGGAAGGAAACAATCAGCCCCAGCATTTT
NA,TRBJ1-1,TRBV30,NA,CAWSEGDPAFF,TGTGCCTGGAGCGAGGGGGACCCAGCTTTCTTT
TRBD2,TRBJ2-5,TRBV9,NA,CASSVAAHSGGSTETQYF,TGTGCCAGCAGCGTAGCTGCCCATAGCGGGGGGTCGACGGAGACCCAGTACTTC
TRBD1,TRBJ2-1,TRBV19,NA,CASTNPRGSYNEQFF,TGTGCCAGTACCAATCCCAGGGGGTCCTACAATGAGCAGTTCTTC
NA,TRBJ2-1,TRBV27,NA,CASSFGRINEQFF,TGTGCCAGCAGTTTTGGCAGGATCAATGAGCAGTTCTTC
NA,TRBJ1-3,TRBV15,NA,CATSRDRTSGNTIYF,TGTGCCACCAGCAGAGATCGCACCTCTGGAAACACCATATATTTT
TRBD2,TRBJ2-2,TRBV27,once,CASSYGGAPTGELFF,TGTGCCAGCAGCTACGGGGGGGCCCCCACCGGGGAGCTGTTTTTT
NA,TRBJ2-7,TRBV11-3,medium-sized,CASSLGLRGDEQYF,TGTGCCAGCAGCTTAGGGCTCAGGGGCGACGAGCAGTACTTC
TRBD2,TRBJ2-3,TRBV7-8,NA,CASSLLAGGPQGTQYF,TGTGCCAGCAGCTTACTAGCGGGGGGGCCTCAAGGTACGCAGTATTTT
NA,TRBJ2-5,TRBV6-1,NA,CASSERHTGLGETQYF,TGTGCCAGCAGTGAAAGGCATACAGGGCTGGGAGAGACCCAGTACTTC
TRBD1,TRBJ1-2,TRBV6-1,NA,CASSELSTGVGYTF,TGTGCCAGCAGTGAATTAAGTACAGGGGTCGGCTACACCTTC
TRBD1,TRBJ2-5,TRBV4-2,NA,CASSPTTGYQETQYF,TGTGCCAGCAGCCCGACGACAGGGTACCAAGAGACCCAGTACTTC
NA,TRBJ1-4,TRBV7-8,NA,CASSLNIGGGSNEKLFF,TGTGCCAGCAGCTTAAATATAGGGGGGGGCTCTAATGAAAAACTGTTTTTT
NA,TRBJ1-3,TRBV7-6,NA,CASSQGQSSGNTIYF,TGTGCCAGCAGCCAAGGACAGAGCTCTGGAAACACCATATATTTT
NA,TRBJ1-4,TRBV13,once,CASTLGGVTNEKLFF,TGTGCCAGCACCTTGGGGGGGGTGACTAATGAAAAACTGTTTTTT
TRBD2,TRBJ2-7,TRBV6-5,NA,CASSYLRGLAGDEQYF,TGTGCCAGCAGTTACTTGAGAGGACTAGCGGGGGATGAGCAGTACTTC
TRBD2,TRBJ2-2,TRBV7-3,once,CASSSGTSGVGELFF,TGTGCCAGCAGCTCAGGGACTAGCGGAGTCGGGGAGCTGTTTTTT
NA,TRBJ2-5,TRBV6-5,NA,CASRGGQTQETQYF,TGTGCCAGCAGGGGGGGACAGACTCAAGAGACCCAGTACTTC
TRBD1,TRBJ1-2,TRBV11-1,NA,CASSLTRDSYYGYTF,TGTGCCAGCAGCTTAACCCGGGACAGCTACTATGGCTACACCTTC
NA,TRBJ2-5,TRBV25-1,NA,CASSSAGWETQYF,TGTGCCAGCAGCTCAGCAGGGTGGGAGACCCAGTACTTC
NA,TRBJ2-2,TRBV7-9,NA,CASSLITGNTGELFF,TGTGCCAGCAGCTTAATCACAGGGAACACCGGGGAGCTGTTTTTT
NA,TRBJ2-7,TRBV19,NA,CASSGGREPYEQYF,TGTGCCAGTAGTGGGGGTCGCGAACCCTACGAGCAGTACTTC
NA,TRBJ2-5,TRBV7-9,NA,CASSLEGQGPAAQYF,TGTGCCAGCAGCTTAGAGGGGCAGGGCCCCGCGGCCCAGTACTTC
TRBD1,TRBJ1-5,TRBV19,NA,CASSTTDRAFFDSNQPQHF,TGTGCCAGTAGTACCACGGACAGGGCGTTTTTTGACAGCAATCAGCCCCAGCATTTT
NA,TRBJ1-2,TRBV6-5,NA,CASSSSLGGYGYTF,TGTGCCAGCAGTTCCTCCTTGGGGGGCTATGGCTACACCTTC
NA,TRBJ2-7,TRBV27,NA,CASSLTQYSYEQYF,TGTGCCAGCAGTTTAACACAGTACTCCTACGAGCAGTACTTC
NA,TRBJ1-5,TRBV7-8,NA,CASSLGPNQPQHF,TGTGCCAGCAGCCTAGGTCCGAATCAGCCCCAGCATTTT
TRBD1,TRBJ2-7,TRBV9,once,CASSATGTGSYEQYF,TGTGCCAGCAGCGCGACCGGGACAGGTTCCTACGAGCAGTACTTC
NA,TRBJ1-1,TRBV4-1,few,CASSQESGQNTEAFF,TGCGCCAGCAGCCAAGAATCGGGACAGAACACTGAAGCTTTCTTT
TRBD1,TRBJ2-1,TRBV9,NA,CASREWQGAGNEQFF,TGTGCCAGCAGGGAGTGGCAGGGGGCGGGGAATGAGCAGTTCTTC
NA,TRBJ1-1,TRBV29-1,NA,CSGLTGLMNTEAFF,TGCAGCGGGCTGACAGGTCTTATGAACACTGAAGCTTTCTTT
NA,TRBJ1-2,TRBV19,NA,CASSPTGFGNYGYTF,TGTGCCAGTAGTCCGACGGGTTTCGGTAACTATGGCTACACCTTC
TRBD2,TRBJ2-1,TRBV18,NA,CASSPLRRTGGSSYNEQFF,TGTGCCAGCTCACCTCTGAGACGAACGGGGGGTAGCTCCTACAATGAGCAGTTCTTC